Below, 12 T cell receptor beta chains from the same sample are listed, as sequenced in a study of T cell responses to AZD1222 COVID-19 vaccine. Only in-frame clones appear in the TCRdb table, and some are missing; sequencing was by immunoSEQ multiplex PCR. The table has approximately 120,000 clones, roughly 91% seen once. Sequenced material: peripheral blood, taken on day 0 of AZD1222 vaccination. The receptor source for this set is an adult in good health.

This chain uses TRBV29-1 with TRBJ2-1; 7 positions match TRBD2. Germline CDR1 SQVTM, CDR2 ANQGSEA. The CDR3 covers 12 residues. V dropped 6 bases and J dropped 7; count of bases not matched to a gene: 6. CDR3 amino acids: CSVGVGGNEQFF. The CDR3 DNA follows: TGCAGCGTGGGAGTCGGGGGGAATGAGCAGTTCTTC.

The V call is TRBV18, the J call TRBJ2-6; D gene unclear. Trimming stripped 3 bases from V and 3 bases from J, with 9 bases between. CDR1 KGHSH and CDR2 LQKENI come from the germline V gene. This CDR3 is built from 15 residues. CDR3 sequence (DNA): TGTGCCAGCTCACCCAAAGTAGGTGGGGCCAACGTCCTGACTTTC. Its protein is CASSPKVGGANVLTF.

The rearrangement links TRBV7-9 to TRBJ1-4; tentative D call: TRBD1 (5 bases). In germline, CDR1 is SEHNR, CDR2 FQNEAQ (reference sequence). The CDR3 extends over 14 amino acids. The V end lost 5 bases, the J end lost 8 bases, and 15 bases lay between the germline ends. The CDR3 sequence: CASSRDSTSEKLFF. CDR3 DNA sequence: TGTGCCAGCAGCCGTGACAGCACCTCCGAAAAACTGTTTTTT.

J is TRBJ2-2 and V is TRBV19; D could derive from TRBD1 or TRBD2 (6 bases each). The CDR3 sequence is 15 residues long. The germline V gene has CDR1 LNHDA and CDR2 SQIVND (reference sequence). Trimming removed 3 bases at V and 3 bases at J, with 11 bases between. The CDR3 sequence: CASSIGGLDTGELFF. The CDR3, as DNA: TGTGCCAGTAGTATTGGGGGGCTGGACACCGGGGAGCTGTTTTTT.

For the CDR3, the DNA is TGTGCCAGCAGTTTCGGACTGATCTATGGCTACACCTTC. This sequence encodes CASSFGLIYGYTF. The chain recombines TRBV6-5 with TRBJ1-2; D not resolved. The germline V and J ends were trimmed by 4 bases and 4 bases, with 10 bases remaining between them. The CDR3 extends over 13 amino acids. Germline V gene sequence: CDR1 MNHEY, CDR2 SVGAGI.

The chain employs TRBV29-1 and TRBJ1-2; 8 positions agree with TRBD1. J was trimmed by 3 bases and V by 1 base; bases with no gene match: 4. Germline CDR1 SQVTM, CDR2 ANQGSEA. The CDR3 spans 14 residues. CDR3 amino acids: CSVEVQGEDYGYTF. The DNA of the CDR3 is TGCAGCGTTGAAGTACAGGGGGAGGACTATGGCTACACCTTC.

CDR3 protein: CASSPGAGAGNEQFF. CDR3 bases: TGTGCCAGCAGCCCCGGTGCGGGGGCGGGCAATGAGCAGTTCTTC. V is TRBV7-2 and J is TRBJ2-1; D is perhaps TRBD2 (7 bases). This CDR3 is 15 amino acids long. Trimming cost V 5 bases and J 6 bases, with 17 bases left between them. Germline-derived CDR1 and CDR2 are SGHTA and FQGNSA.

This clone is categorized as medium-sized. The CDR3 is CATSRPTGVNNEQFF. CDR3 nucleotides: TGTGCCACCAGCAGACCTACAGGGGTGAACAATGAGCAGTTCTTC. The chain couples TRBV15 to TRBJ2-1; 7 nucleotides agree with TRBD1. The CDR3 spans 15 residues. The ends lost 2 bases at V and 5 bases at J; junction bases unmatched: 6. CDR1 and CDR2 (germline): LNHNV, YYDKDF (reference sequence).

This clone came up once. V is TRBV2 and J is TRBJ2-5; 7 bases fit TRBD2. V lost 9 bases to trimming and J lost 1 base; unmatched junction nucleotides: 5. Germline V CDR1 and CDR2: SNHLY, FYNNEI. This CDR3 has 13 residues. This CDR3 is CASTLAAQETQYF. In DNA, the CDR3 is TGTGCCAGTACTCTAGCGGCCCAAGAGACCCAGTACTTC.

The chain joins TRBV12-5 to TRBJ1-5; D gene unclear. Germline values: CDR1 LGHNT, CDR2 FRNRAP. The CDR3 sequence is 12 residues long. Trimming stripped 0 bases from V and 9 bases from J, with 6 bases between. CDR3 DNA: TGTGCTAGTGGTTTGGTAAAGGGGCCCCAGCATTTT. Its translation: CASGLVKGPQHF.

The chain uses TRBV6-1 and TRBJ1-5; D is unclear. Deletions cut 2 bases from V and 2 bases from J, with 10 bases between. Germline V gene data show CDR1 as MNHNS and CDR2 as SASEGT. The CDR3 is 15 residues long. CDR3 DNA: TGTGCCAGCAGTGAATTGAATGCCGGCAATCAGCCCCAGCATTTT. This codes for CASSELNAGNQPQHF.

The V call is TRBV29-1, the J call TRBJ1-1, with D uncertain. CDR1 and CDR2 from the germline V gene are SQVTM and ANQGSEA. The V end was cut by 2 bases, the J end by 0 bases, with 7 bases between. This CDR3 contains 13 residues. CDR3: CSVEMTLNTEAFF. The CDR3 DNA sequence: TGCAGCGTTGAAATGACCCTGAACACTGAAGCTTTCTTT.